Reported below is one T cell receptor (beta chain). In the original workflow: Amplified reference gene primers provided the basis for estimating nucleated cell counts. Assay: immunoSEQ multiplex PCR; the TCRdb copy retains only in-frame clones and omits some. The DNA was the basis for D and trimming; V, J and clone size are from that table. The table has about 190,000 clones, more than 80% seen once. This CDR3 has 14 residues. Germline V gene data show CDR1 as SEHNR and CDR2 as FQNEAQ (reference sequence). The V gene lost 1 base and the J gene lost 0 bases, with 6 bases spanning the gap. This entry is derived from a study of blood T cell repertoires in COVID-19. Study overall: The origin of the acute and convalescent COVID-19 samples was the United States, Italy and Spain. T cells, B-cell-depleted T cells, or PBMCs provided the cDNA or gDNA that served as material.

Sequencing was done on a sample of peripheral blood. The clonotype was recovered from a man aged 45-65 years with acute or convalescent COVID-19. The genes are TRBV7-9 and TRBJ1-1; unclear D gene. CDR3 amino acids: CASSLGQLNTEAFF. The CDR3 DNA is TGTGCCAGCAGCTTAGGGCAGTTGAACACTGAAGCTTTCTTT.